This T cell receptor beta chain was retrieved from a study of blood T cell repertoires in COVID-19. Study summary: Researchers got acute and convalescent COVID-19 samples from the United States, Italy and Spain. The analysed material was cDNA or gDNA that came from T cells, B-cell-depleted T cells, or PBMCs.

Deletions cut 2 bases from V and 4 bases from J, with 9 bases between. The CDR3 loop spans 14 amino acids. In germline, CDR1 is MGHRA, CDR2 YSYEKL. Original analysis: Amplification of reference gene primers provided the estimated nucleated cell counts. The repertoire was sequenced with immunoSEQ multiplex PCR; TCRdb's copy has only in-frame clones and lacks some. V and J calls and clone size are given by that table; D and trimming were obtained from the DNA. Of about 430,000 clones listed, roughly 90% are singletons. Patients at the Seattle site were enrolled during active infection and followed longitudinally.

This receptor was taken from a man aged 18 to 29 with COVID-19, enrolled during active disease. The V and J genes are TRBV4-1 and TRBJ1-5, with D perhaps matching TRBD1 (6 bases). Sequences were obtained from peripheral blood. This CDR3 reads CASSQQTGNQPQHF. Here the CDR3 DNA reads TGCGCCAGCAGCCAACAGACAGGTAATCAGCCCCAGCATTTT.